The present T cell receptor beta chain was sequenced within a study of shared clonotypes between healthy human individuals. The CDR3 loop spans 15 amino acids. This clone came up a few times. Per the original data handling: Owing to the provision of junction-only sequences devoid of quality scores by immunoSEQ, filtering differed. Assay: immunoSEQ multiplex PCR; the TCRdb copy retains only in-frame clones and omits some. The V and J calls and clone size are taken from that table; D and trimming were inferred from the DNA. This table holds around 320,000 clones, more than 75% found once. The sequenced sample consisted of memory CD8+ T cells sorted from blood. The sample's subset: CD45RO+ cells pooled with CCR7-negative TemRA cells. The V and J genes are TRBV21-1 and TRBJ2-6; the D call in the table, TRBD1, was not verified against the DNA. TRBV21-1 represents a pseudogene. The receptor's source is a man between 18 and 29 years old in good health. The CDR3 coding sequence is TGTGCCAGCAGCAAGACATGTCGTCGGGCCAACGTCCTGACTTTC. It codes for CASSKTCRRANVLTF.